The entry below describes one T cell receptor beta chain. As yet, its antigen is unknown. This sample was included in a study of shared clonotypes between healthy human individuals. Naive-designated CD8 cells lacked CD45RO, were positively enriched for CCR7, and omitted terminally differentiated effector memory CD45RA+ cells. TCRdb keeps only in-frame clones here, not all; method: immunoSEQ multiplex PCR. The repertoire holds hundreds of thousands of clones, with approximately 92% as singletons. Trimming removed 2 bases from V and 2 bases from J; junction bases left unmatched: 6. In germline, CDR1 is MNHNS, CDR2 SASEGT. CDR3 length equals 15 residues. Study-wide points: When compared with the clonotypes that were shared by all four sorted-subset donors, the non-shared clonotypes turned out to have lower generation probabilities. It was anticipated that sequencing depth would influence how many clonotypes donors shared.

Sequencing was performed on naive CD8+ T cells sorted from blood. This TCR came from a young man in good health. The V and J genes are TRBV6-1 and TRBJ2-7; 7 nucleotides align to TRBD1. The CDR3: CASSEYLGQTYEQYF. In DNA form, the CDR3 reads TGTGCCAGCAGTGAATATCTGGGACAGACCTACGAGCAGTACTTC.